Below, one TCR beta chain is given with its context. Its antigen is unidentified. Germline loops: CDR1 SGHRS, CDR2 YFSETQ. Trimming removed 4 bases at V and 3 bases at J, with 13 bases between. The CDR3 runs 15 residues. This sample's time point: after neoadjuvant nivolumab, at surgical resection. These data originate in a study of neoadjuvant anti-PD-1 for oral cavity cancer. Study conclusions and caveats: TCR analyses covered only a few patients per response group.

Most tumor samples had about 4.8 ug input DNA in two replicates. Data came from immunoSEQ multiplex PCR; TCRdb stores just in-frame clones and leaves some out. The table includes more than 30,000 clones, more than 35% detected once. This sequence joins TRBV5-1 and TRBJ2-2, with D perhaps TRBD2 (5 bases). Source: tumor tissue, taken after nivolumab (anti-PD-1) treatment. The receptor comes from a person aged 35 to 85 with oral cavity squamous cell carcinoma. CDR3 nucleotide sequence: TGCGCCAGCAGCGATGGGAGCGGTTACACCGGGGAGCTGTTTTTT. The encoded protein is CASSDGSGYTGELFF.